This entry lists 14 T cell receptor beta chains sequenced from one sample in a study of blood T cell repertoires in COVID-19. TCRdb keeps only in-frame clones here, not all; method: immunoSEQ multiplex PCR. The sample has around 20,000 clones, roughly nine tenths seen once. What was sequenced was peripheral blood. These TCRs come from a man between 65 and 79 years old with acute or convalescent COVID-19.

The chain joins TRBV4-3 to TRBJ1-1; no reliable D call. CDR3 length: 15 amino acids. CDR1 and CDR2 (germline): LGHNA, YSLEER. The V end lost 0 bases, the J end lost 0 bases, and 8 bases lay between the germline ends. CDR3 amino acids: CASSQESTVNTEAFF. CDR3 nucleotide sequence: TGCGCCAGCAGCCAAGAATCAACTGTGAACACTGAAGCTTTCTTT.

This chain uses TRBV7-2 with TRBJ1-5; D may be TRBD1 (5 bases). The V end was cut by 7 bases, the J end by 4 bases, with 14 bases between. CDR1 and CDR2 from the germline V gene are SGHTA and FQGNSA. The CDR3 loop spans 14 amino acids. CDR3 sequence reads: CASTQTGGNQPQHF. The CDR3 DNA sequence: TGTGCCAGCACTCAAACGGGGGGGAATCAGCCCCAGCATTTT.

This clone has only one observation. V and J are TRBV6-5 and TRBJ1-5, with D maybe TRBD1 (6 bases). Trimming removed 8 bases at V and 3 bases at J, with 14 bases between. Germline lookup yields CDR1 MNHEY and CDR2 SVGAGI. The length of the CDR3 is 14 residues. The CDR3 bases are TGTGCCAGCCGAGGGGGAGGGCCCAATCAGCCCCAGCATTTT. Protein: CASRGGGPNQPQHF.

This rearrangement joins TRBV6-5 to TRBJ2-2; possibly TRBD1 for D (5 bases). Trimming left V 4 bases short and J 5 bases short, with 17 bases between. The CDR3 runs 16 residues. Germline-derived CDR1 and CDR2 are MNHEY and SVGAGI. CDR3 DNA sequence: TGTGCCAGCAGTTCTGGGCCAGGGCAACCAACCGGGGAGCTGTTTTTT. Translation: CASSSGPGQPTGELFF.

This clone has more than one count but fewer than ten. The chain combines TRBV7-3 with TRBJ2-1; TRBD1 matches 10 bases. Trimming at V came to 1 base and at J to 6 bases, leaving 3 bases not matched to a gene. The CDR3 has 15 amino acids. Germline CDR1 and CDR2: SGHTA and FQGTGA. The CDR3 region has the DNA TGTGCCAGCAGCTTAAGGGACAGGGGTCGCAATGAGCAGTTCTTC. Translated, it gives CASSLRDRGRNEQFF.

V and J are TRBV29-1 and TRBJ2-6; unclear D gene. The CDR3 extends over 13 amino acids. Germline values: CDR1 SQVTM, CDR2 ANQGSEA. Trimming took 6 bases from V and 1 from J, leaving 7 bases between them. The CDR3 region is CSVAESGANVLTF. The CDR3 DNA reads TGCAGCGTCGCGGAATCTGGGGCCAACGTCCTGACTTTC.

This rearrangement joins TRBV2 to TRBJ1-5, with TRBD1 matching 10 bases. In germline, CDR1 is SNHLY, CDR2 FYNNEI. The CDR3 extends over 14 amino acids. Trimming removed 4 bases from V and 7 bases from J; junction bases left unmatched: 4. This chain's CDR3 is CASSGDRGEQPQHF. In DNA, the CDR3 is TGTGCCAGCAGTGGGGACAGGGGAGAACAGCCCCAGCATTTT.

The genes are TRBV25-1 and TRBJ2-2; TRBD1 is a possible D gene (6 bases). Germline loops: CDR1 MGHDK, CDR2 SYGVNS. The CDR3 has 13 residues. The V gene lost 4 bases and the J gene lost 7 bases, with 10 bases spanning the gap. DNA for the CDR3: TGTGCCAGCAGTGGGTACAGGGTCGGGGAGCTGTTTTTT. Amino acid sequence: CASSGYRVGELFF.

This clone appeared a single time. V and J are TRBV5-4 and TRBJ1-1, with 9 bases matching TRBD1. Trimming cost V 4 bases and J 6 bases; bases outside gene matches: 13. CDR3 length: 16 amino acids. Looked up from germline, CDR1 is SGHNT and CDR2 is YYREEE (reference sequence). Here the CDR3 reads CASSTGGLDRGAEAFF. As DNA, the CDR3 is TGTGCCAGCAGCACAGGGGGCCTTGACCGGGGCGCTGAAGCTTTCTTT. The whole variable domain, filled in from reference TRBV5-4 and TRBJ1-1, reads ETGVTQSPTHLIKTRGQQVTLRCSSQSGHNTVSWYQQALGQGPQFIFQYYREEENGRGNFPPRFSGLQFPNYSSELNVNALELDDSALYLCASSTGGLDRGAEAFFGQGTRLTVV.

The chain carries TRBV7-9 and TRBJ2-1, with TRBD1 matching over 7 bases. Per germline, CDR1 SEHNR and CDR2 FQNEAQ (reference sequence). This CDR3 has 17 residues. Germline trimming cut 3 bases from V and 5 bases from J; bases unmatched to any gene: 13. The CDR3 here is CASSFRLTQTGNNEQFF. CDR3 sequence (DNA): TGTGCCAGCAGCTTCCGACTGACCCAGACAGGGAACAATGAGCAGTTCTTC. Supplemented by reference TRBV7-9 and TRBJ2-1, the full variable domain reads DTGVSQNPRHKITKRGQNVTFRCDPISEHNRLYWYRQTLGQGPEFLTYFQNEAQLEKSRLLSDRFSAERPKGSFSTLEIQRTEQGDSAMYLCASSFRLTQTGNNEQFFGPGTRLTVL.

The chain recombines TRBV4-2 with TRBJ1-1; 9 bases agree with TRBD1. This CDR3 is 16 amino acids long. J lost 0 bases, V lost 1 base, and 3 bases had no gene match. Germline V gives CDR1 LGHNA, CDR2 YNFKEQ. The DNA for the CDR3 is TGTGCCAGCAGCCAAGGACAGGGGGTAATGAACACTGAAGCTTTCTTT. Protein product: CASSQGQGVMNTEAFF.

The genes are TRBV7-8 and TRBJ1-4; D unclear. Trimming stripped 1 base from V and 8 bases from J, with 11 bases between. This CDR3 spans 14 amino acids. From germline, CDR1 is SGHVS and CDR2 FQNEAQ. CDR3 sequence (DNA): TGTGCCAGCAGCTTAGACGGGTTAAGCGAAAAACTGTTTTTT. This sequence encodes CASSLDGLSEKLFF. Combining the CDR3 with reference TRBV7-8 and TRBJ1-4 gives the whole variable domain GAGVSQSPRYKVAKRGQDVALRCDPISGHVSLFWYQQALGQGPEFLTYFQNEAQLDKSGLPSDRFFAERPEGSVSTLKIQRTQQEDSAVYLCASSLDGLSEKLFFGSGTQLSVL.

The chain joins TRBV19 to TRBJ2-3, with a weak D call TRBD1 (5 bases). The CDR3 covers 14 residues. Germline loops: CDR1 LNHDA, CDR2 SQIVND (reference sequence). Trimming shortened V by 1 base and J by 5 bases, and 10 bases separated the two germline ends. CDR3 in DNA: TGTGCCAGTAGTATAGGTACAGGTCGAGATACGCAGTATTTT. Translated: CASSIGTGRDTQYF.

The chain carries TRBV7-3 and TRBJ2-7, with 9 nucleotides matching TRBD2. V gave up 6 bases and J gave up 2 bases; unmatched junction bases: 5. Germline CDR1 and CDR2: SGHTA and FQGTGA. CDR3 length equals 14 residues. CDR3 nucleotides: TGTGCCAGCAGTTTAGCGGGAGTTCCCTACGAGCAGTACTTC. As protein: CASSLAGVPYEQYF.